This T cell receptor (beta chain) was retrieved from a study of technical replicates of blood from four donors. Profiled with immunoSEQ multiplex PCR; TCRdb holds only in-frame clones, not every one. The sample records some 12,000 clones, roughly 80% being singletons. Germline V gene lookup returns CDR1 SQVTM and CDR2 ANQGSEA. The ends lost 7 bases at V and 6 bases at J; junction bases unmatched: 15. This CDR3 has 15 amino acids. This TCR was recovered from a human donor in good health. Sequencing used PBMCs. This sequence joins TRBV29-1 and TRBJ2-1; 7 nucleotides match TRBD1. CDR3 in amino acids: CSAPEGAGWGNEQFF. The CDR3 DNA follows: TGCAGCGCCCCCGAGGGGGCAGGGTGGGGCAATGAGCAGTTCTTC.